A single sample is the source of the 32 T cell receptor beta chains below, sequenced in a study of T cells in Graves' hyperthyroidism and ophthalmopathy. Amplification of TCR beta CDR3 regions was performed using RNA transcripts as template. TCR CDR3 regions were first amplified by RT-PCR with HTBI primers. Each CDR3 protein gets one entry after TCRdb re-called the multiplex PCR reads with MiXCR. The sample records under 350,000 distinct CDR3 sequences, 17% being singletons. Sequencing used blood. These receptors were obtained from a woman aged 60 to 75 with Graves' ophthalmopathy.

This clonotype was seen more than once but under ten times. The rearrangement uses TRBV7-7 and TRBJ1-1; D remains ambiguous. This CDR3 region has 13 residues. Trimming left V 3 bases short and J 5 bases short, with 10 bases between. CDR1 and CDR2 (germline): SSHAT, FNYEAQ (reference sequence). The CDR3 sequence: CASSFNAATEAFF. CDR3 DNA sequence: TGTGCCAGCAGCTTTAATGCGGCTACTGAAGCTTTCTTT.

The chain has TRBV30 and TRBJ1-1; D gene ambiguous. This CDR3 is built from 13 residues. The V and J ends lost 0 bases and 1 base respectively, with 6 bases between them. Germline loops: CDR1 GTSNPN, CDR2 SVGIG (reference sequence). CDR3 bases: TGTGCCTGGAGTGTAGGTACGAACACTGAAGCTTTCTTT. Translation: CAWSVGTNTEAFF.

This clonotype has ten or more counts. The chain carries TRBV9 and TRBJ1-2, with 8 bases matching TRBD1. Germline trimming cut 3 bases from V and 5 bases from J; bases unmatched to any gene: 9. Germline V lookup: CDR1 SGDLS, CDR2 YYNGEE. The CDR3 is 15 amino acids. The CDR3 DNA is TGTGCCAGCAGCGGCTCACAGACAGGGGAATATGGCTACACCTTC. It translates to CASSGSQTGEYGYTF.

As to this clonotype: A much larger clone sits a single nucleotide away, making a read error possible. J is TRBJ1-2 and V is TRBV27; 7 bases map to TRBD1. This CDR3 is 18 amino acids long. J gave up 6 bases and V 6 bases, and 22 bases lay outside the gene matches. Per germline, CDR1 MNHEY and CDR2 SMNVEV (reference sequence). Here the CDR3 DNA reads TGTGCCAGCAGAAATCCACGACAGGGAGGATCGAGGAGGGATGGCTACACCTTC. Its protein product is CASRNPRQGGSRRDGYTF.

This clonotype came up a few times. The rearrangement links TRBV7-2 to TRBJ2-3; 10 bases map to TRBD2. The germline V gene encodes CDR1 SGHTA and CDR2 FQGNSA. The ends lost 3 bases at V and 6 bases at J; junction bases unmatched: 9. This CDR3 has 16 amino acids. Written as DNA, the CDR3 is TGTGCCAGCAGCTTCAAGCGGGGGGGCCAGGCGGATACGCAGTATTTT. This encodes CASSFKRGGQADTQYF.

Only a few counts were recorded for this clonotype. Written as DNA, the CDR3 is TGTGCCAGCAGTTACTGGGCCGGGACAGGGGAGTACGGTGAGCAGTTCTTC. Translated, it gives CASSYWAGTGEYGEQFF. J is TRBJ2-1 and V is TRBV6-5; TRBD1 matches at 10 bases. In germline, CDR1 is MNHEY, CDR2 SVGAGI. The trim removed 1 base at V and 9 bases at J, leaving 12 bases unmatched. CDR3 length equals 17 residues.

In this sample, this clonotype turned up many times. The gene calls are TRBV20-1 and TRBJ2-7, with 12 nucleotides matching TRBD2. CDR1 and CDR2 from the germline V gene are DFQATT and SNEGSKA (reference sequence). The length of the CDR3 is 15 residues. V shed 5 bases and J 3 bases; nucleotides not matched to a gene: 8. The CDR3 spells CSAPGVTSGSYEQYF. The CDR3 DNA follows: TGCAGTGCTCCGGGTGTGACTAGCGGGAGCTACGAGCAGTACTTC.

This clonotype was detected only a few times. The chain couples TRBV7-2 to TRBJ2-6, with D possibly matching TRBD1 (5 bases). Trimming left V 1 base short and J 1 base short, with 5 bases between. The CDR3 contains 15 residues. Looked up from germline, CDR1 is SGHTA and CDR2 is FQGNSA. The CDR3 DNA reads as TGTGCCAGCAGCTTAGGACAGTCTGGGGCCAACGTCCTGACTTTC. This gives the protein CASSLGQSGANVLTF.

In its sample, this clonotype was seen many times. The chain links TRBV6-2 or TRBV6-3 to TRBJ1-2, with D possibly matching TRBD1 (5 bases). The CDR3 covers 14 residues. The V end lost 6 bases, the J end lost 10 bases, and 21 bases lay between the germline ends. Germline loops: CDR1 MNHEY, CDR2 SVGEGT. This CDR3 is CASSPPTQGVAYTF. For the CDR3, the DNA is TGTGCCAGCAGCCCTCCTACTCAAGGGGTTGCCTACACCTTC.

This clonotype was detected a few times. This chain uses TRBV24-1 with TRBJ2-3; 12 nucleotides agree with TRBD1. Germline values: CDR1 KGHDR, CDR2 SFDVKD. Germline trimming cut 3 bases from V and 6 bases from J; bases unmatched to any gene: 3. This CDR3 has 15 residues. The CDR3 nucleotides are TGTGCCACCAGTGATAGGGGACAGGGGGCGGATACGCAGTATTTT. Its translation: CATSDRGQGADTQYF.

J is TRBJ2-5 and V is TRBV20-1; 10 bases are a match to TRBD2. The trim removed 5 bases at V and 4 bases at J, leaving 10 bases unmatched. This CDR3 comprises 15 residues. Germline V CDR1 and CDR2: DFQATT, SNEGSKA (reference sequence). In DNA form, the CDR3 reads TGCAGTGCTGGGACTAGCGCCCGGAGGTCAGAGACCCAGTACTTC. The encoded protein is CSAGTSARRSETQYF.

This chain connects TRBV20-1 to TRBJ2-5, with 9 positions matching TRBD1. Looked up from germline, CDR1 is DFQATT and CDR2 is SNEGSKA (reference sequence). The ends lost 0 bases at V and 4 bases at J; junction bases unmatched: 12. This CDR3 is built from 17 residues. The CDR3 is CSARDSQGARVRETQYF. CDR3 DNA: TGCAGTGCTAGAGATTCACAGGGGGCGCGAGTAAGAGAGACCCAGTACTTC.

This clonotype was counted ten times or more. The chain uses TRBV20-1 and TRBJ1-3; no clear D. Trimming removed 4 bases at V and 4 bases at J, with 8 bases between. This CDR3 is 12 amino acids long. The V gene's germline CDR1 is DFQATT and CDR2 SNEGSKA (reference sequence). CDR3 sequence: CSAKQGGNTIYF. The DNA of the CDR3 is TGCAGTGCTAAACAAGGAGGAAACACCATATATTTT.

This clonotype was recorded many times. The DNA for the CDR3 is TGTGCCAGCAGTTCCCGGACAGGGGGGAACATTCAGTACTTC. Its translation is CASSSRTGGNIQYF. The rearrangement uses TRBV27 and TRBJ2-4, with 10 bases aligning to TRBD1. Unmatched junction bases numbered 4, after V lost 4 bases and J lost 7 bases. The germline CDR1 and CDR2 sequences are MNHEY and SMNVEV (reference sequence). CDR3 size: 14 residues.

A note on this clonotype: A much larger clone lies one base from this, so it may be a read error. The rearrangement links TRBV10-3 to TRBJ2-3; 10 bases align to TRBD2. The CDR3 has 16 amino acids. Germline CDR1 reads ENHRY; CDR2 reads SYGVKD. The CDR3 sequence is CASSSQPGLATGTQYF. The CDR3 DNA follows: TGTGCCAGCAGTTCCCAACCGGGACTAGCGACAGGTACGCAGTATTTT.

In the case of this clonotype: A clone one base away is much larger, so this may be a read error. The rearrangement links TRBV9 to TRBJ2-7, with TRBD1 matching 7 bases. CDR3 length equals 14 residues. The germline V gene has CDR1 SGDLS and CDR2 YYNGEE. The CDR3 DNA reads TGTGCCAGCAGCGCTGGGACAGCCTCCGACGAGCGGTACTTC. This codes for CASSAGTASDERYF. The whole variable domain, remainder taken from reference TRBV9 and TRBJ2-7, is DSGVTQTPKHLITATGQRVTLRCSPRSGDLSVYWYQQSLDQGLQFLIQYYNGEERAKGNILERFSAQQFPDLHSELNLSSLELGDSALYFCASSAGTASDERYFGPGTRLTVT.

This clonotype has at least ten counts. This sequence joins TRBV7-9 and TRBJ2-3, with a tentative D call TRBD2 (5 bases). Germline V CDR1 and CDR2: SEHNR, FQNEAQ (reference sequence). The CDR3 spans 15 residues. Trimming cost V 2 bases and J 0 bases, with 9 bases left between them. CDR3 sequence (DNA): TGTGCCAGCAGCTTACTGGGGAGAAGCACAGATACGCAGTATTTT. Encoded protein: CASSLLGRSTDTQYF.

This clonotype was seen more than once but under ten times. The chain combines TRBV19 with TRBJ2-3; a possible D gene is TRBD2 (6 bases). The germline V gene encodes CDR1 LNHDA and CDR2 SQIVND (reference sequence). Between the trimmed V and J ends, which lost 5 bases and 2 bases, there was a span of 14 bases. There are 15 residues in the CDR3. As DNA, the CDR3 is TGTGCCAGTAGTTCCCGCGGAGGGGACACAGATACGCAGTATTTT. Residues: CASSSRGGDTDTQYF. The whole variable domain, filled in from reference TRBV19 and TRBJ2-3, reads DGGITQSPKYLFRKEGQNVTLSCEQNLNHDAMYWYRQDPGQGLRLIYYSQIVNDFQKGDIAEGYSVSREKKESFPLTVTSAQKNPTAFYLCASSSRGGDTDTQYFGPGTRLTVL.

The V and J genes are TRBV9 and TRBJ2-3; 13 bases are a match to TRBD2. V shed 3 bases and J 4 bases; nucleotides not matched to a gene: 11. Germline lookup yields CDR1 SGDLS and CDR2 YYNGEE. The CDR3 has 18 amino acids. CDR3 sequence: CASSAGTSGVWGPDTQYF. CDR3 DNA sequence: TGTGCCAGCAGCGCTGGGACTAGCGGGGTTTGGGGCCCAGATACGCAGTATTTT.

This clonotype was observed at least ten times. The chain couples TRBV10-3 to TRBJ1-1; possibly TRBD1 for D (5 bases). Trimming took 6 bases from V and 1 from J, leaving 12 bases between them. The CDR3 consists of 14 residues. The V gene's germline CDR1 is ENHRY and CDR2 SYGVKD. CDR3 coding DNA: TGTGCCATCAGGGTGGACATACGGAACACTGAAGCTTTCTTT. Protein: CAIRVDIRNTEAFF.

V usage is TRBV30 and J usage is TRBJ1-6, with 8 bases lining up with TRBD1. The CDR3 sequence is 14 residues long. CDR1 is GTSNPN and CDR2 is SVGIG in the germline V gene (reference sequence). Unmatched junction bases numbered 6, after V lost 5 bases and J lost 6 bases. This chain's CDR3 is CAWGRTGTNSPLHF. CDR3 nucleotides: TGTGCCTGGGGTAGGACAGGGACTAATTCACCCCTCCACTTT.

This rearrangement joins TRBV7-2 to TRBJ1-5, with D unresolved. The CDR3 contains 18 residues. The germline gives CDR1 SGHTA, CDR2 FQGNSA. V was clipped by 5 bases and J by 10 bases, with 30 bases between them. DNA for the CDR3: TGTGCCAGCAGCGCAGCAACCACATCTTTAGAATTATTCGGCCCCCAGCATTTT. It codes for CASSAATTSLELFGPQHF.

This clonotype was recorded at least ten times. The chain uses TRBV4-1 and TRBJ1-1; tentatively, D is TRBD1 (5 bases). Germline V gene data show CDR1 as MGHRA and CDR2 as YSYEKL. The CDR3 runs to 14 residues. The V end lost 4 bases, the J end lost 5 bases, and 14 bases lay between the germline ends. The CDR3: CASSRGTAWTEAFF. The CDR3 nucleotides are TGCGCCAGCAGCCGGGGGACGGCTTGGACTGAAGCTTTCTTT.

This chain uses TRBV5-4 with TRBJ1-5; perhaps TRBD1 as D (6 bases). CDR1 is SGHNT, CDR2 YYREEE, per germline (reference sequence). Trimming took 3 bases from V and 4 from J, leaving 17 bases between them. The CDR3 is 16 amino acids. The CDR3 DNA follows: TGTGCCAGCAGCTGGGGGGGCGGGGACGGGAATCAGCCCCAGCATTTT. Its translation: CASSWGGGDGNQPQHF.

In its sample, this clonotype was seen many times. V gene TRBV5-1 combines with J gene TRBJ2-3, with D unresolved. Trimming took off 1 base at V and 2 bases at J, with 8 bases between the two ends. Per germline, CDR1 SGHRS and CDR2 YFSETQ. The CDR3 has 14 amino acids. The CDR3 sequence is CASSLSDPTDTQYF. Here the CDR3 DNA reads TGCGCCAGCAGCTTGAGTGACCCCACAGATACGCAGTATTTT.

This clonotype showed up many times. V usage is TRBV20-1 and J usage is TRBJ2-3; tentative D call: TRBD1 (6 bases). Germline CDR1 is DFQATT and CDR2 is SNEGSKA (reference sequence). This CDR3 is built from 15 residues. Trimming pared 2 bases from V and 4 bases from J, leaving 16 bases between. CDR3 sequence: CSARPPRDTADTQYF. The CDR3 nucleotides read TGCAGTGCTAGACCACCCCGGGACACAGCAGATACGCAGTATTTT.

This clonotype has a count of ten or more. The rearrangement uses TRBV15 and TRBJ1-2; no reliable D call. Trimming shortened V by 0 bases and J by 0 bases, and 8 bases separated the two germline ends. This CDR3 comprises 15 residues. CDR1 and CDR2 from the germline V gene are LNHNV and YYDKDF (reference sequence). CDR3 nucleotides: TGTGCCACCAGCAGAGAGGTACGGGCTAACTATGGCTACACCTTC. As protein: CATSREVRANYGYTF.

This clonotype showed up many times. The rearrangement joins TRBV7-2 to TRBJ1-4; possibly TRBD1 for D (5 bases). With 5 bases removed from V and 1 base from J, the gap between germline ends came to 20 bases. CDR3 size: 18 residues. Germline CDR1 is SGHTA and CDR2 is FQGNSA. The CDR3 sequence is CASSRTITGLGTNEKLFF. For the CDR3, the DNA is TGTGCCAGCAGCCGCACCATAACGGGGCTTGGAACTAATGAAAAACTGTTTTTT.

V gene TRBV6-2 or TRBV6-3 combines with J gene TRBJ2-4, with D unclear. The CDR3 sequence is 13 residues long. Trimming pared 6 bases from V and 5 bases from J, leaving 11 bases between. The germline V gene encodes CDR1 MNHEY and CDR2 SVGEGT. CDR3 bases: TGTGCCAGCAGGTTCAGCTCCCAAAACATTCAGTACTTC. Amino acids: CASRFSSQNIQYF.

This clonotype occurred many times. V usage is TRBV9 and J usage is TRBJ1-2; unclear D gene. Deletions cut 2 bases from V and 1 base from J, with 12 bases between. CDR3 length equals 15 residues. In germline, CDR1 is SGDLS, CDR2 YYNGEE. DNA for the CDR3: TGTGCCAGCAGCGTCGACCCGACAAATAACTATGGCTACACCTTC. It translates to CASSVDPTNNYGYTF.

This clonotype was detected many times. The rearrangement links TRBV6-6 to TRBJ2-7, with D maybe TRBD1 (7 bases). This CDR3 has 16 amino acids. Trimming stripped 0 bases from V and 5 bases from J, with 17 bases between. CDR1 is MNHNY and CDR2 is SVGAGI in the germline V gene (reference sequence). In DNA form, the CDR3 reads TGTGCCAGCAGTTACTCCCCAGGGGGGCCGACACACGAGCAGTACTTC. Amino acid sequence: CASSYSPGGPTHEQYF.

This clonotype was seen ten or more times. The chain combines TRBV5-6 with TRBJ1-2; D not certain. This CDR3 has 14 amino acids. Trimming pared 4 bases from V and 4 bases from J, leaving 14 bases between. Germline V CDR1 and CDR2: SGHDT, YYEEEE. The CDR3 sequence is CASSPSRVSYGYTF. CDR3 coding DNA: TGTGCCAGCAGCCCCTCAAGGGTTTCCTATGGCTACACCTTC.